The source of this T cell receptor (beta chain) is a study of blood T cells in healthy people across ages (dated by TCRdb to the mid-2010s). Regarding the research as a whole: In model experiments, roughly one uniquely barcoded TCR beta cDNA molecule per two T cells was captured by template switching. Four age groups were formed from the donors: young (average approximately 15 years), middle-aged (more than 35), aged (about 62) and long-lived (82). To avoid experimental bias, donors of different ages were randomly spread across the sequencing lanes. The study measured age-related changes in TCR beta repertoire diversity using deep sequencing normalized with unique cDNA molecular identifiers. Two additional independent replicas of 1 million unique cDNA reads from the same blood draw were analyzed for two donors (one aged 18 to 30 and one aged 80 or older).

Beyond this particular receptor, the publication reports: The percentage of naive T cells measured by flow cytometry correlated strongly with observed TCR beta diversity. The CMV infection status of donors was not known, potentially confounding age-related changes in expanded clonotypes. Compared with the aged group, the long-lived group had more naive CD4+ T cells, fewer expanded clones and increased TCR diversity, suggesting age selection. Because profiling used bulk unsorted PBMCs, naive and antigen-experienced compartments could not be compared conclusively. Total diversity estimates from one million sequenced T cells were considered lower bounds and underestimates. As age increased, observed TCR beta diversity per million T cells dropped in a roughly linear way, and a significant reduction was already evident by age around 41.

The CDR3 sequence holds 16 residues, the cysteine and phenylalanine included. Of the read, only the CDR3 DNA is kept; its 48 bases are in frame from base 1. A remark on this clonotype: Its cognate antigen has yet to be identified. No base quality values were provided; no much bigger clone lies one nucleotide off.

Libraries were constructed by 5' RACE. Sequencing instrument: Illumina HiSeq 2500. The second PCR ran for roughly 7 to 12 cycles and used a J-beta primer mix along with a sample-barcoded 5' primer. Each TCR beta cDNA molecule received a unique molecular identifier from a template-switch 5' adaptor carrying 12 random nucleotides. Each sample yielded at least 3 million CDR3-containing paired-end reads. The Mint cDNA synthesis kit, primed by a TRBC-specific oligonucleotide, was used to synthesize first-strand cDNA from all RNA. Following uracil-DNA glycosylase treatment, all cDNA underwent a first 18-cycle PCR with the universal primers M1SS and BC2_uni_R. In the original analysis: For normalization, 1 million high-quality reads, each with a distinct molecular identifier, were randomly selected from each sample. Reads sharing molecular identifiers were discarded rather than binned into consensus sequences. CDR3 identification, clonotype clustering and error correction used MiTCR with a Q25 quality threshold and the strictest error-elimination algorithm. A nonparametric unseen species model using Euler transformation provided a lower-bound estimate of total TCR beta diversity. The raw public reads went through TCRdb reprocessing: fastp at Q25, MiXCR clone calling, in-frame beta chains kept. Here each entry gathers all rows of one CDR3 protein and keeps the most common genes and DNA. The V and J calls follow TCRdb's processing rather than the paper's. A total of roughly 2 million distinct CDR3 sequences appear in this sample, about 50% of them only once. 2.1% of the sample is held by the ten biggest clonotypes.

Donors were roughly 40 systemically healthy Caucasian individuals from Russia aged roughly 6 to 90 years. About 10 milliliters of peripheral blood were collected from each donor into EDTA-treated Vacutainer tubes. Ficoll-Paque density-gradient centrifugation was used to isolate PBMCs, with at least 6.5 million per sample. Trizol reagent was used to extract total RNA from PBMCs, with at least 5.5 micrograms per sample. The percentages of naive CD45RAhigh/CD27high T cells were determined by flow cytometry on a PBMC aliquot from every donor. Material for sequencing was blood. The chain is assembled from TRBV21-1 and TRBJ1-6. TRBV21-1 is marked as a pseudogene. The receptor was derived from a woman aged 40 to 49 in good health. The CDR3 in this case is CASSKGRSLRTSPLHF. The nucleotides are TGTGCCAGCAGCAAAGGACGGTCACTGCGGACTTCACCCCTCCACTTT.